A single sample gave rise to the 22 T cell receptor beta chains below, sequenced in a study of T-cell memory formation after mild COVID-19 (dated by TCRdb to the early 2020s). Library creation used 5' RACE. TCRdb names Illumina NovaSeq 6000 as the instrument used. The public reads were quality trimmed at Q25 with fastp and then assembled into clones with MiXCR by TCRdb, keeping productive beta chains. A single entry per CDR3 protein holds the most common genes and DNA from its merged rows. The sample table contains 190,000 or so distinct CDR3 sequences; only one count was recorded for about 21% of them. The ten largest clones capture more than 20% of the sample. Sequences were obtained from PBMCs or a T cell subset sorted from them (not recorded which). The receptors originated from an adult woman who had mild COVID-19 (a few samples of this study predate the infection). The sample titles of this study are shuffled in the database, so cell type and time point are left out; the donor was told from shared clones.

This clonotype was observed a handful of times. The chain has TRBV7-9 and TRBJ1-1; D unclear. V was trimmed by 4 bases and J by 4 bases, leaving 7 bases between them. This CDR3 has 12 amino acids. Per the germline V gene, CDR1 is SEHNR and CDR2 is FQNEAQ (reference sequence). CDR3: CASSSGPTEAFF. The DNA of the CDR3 is TGTGCCAGCAGCTCCGGACCCACTGAAGCTTTCTTT.

The chain carries TRBV5-1 and TRBJ1-1, with D possibly TRBD1 on 5 matching bases. CDR3 length: 14 residues. Trimming cost V 4 bases and J 1 base, with 11 bases left between them. The germline V gene encodes CDR1 SGHRS and CDR2 YFSETQ. The DNA of the CDR3 is TGCGCCAGCAGCGAATTCCAGGGGAACACTGAAGCTTTCTTT. Amino acids: CASSEFQGNTEAFF.

The chain recombines TRBV20-1 with TRBJ1-2; 8 positions agree with TRBD1. Germline CDR1 reads DFQATT; CDR2 reads SNEGSKA (reference sequence). The J segment lost 4 bases and the V segment lost 4 bases, leaving 11 bases of the junction unmatched. The CDR3 has 15 amino acids. CDR3 DNA sequence: TGCAGTGCTACTAACCCGACAGGGGCCTTCTATGGCTACACCTTC. It is translated as CSATNPTGAFYGYTF.

CDR3 nucleotides: TGTGCCATCAGTGGCCTGGGGGGTGAGGAGACCCAGTACTTC. Translated: CAISGLGGEETQYF. The rearrangement joins TRBV10-3 to TRBJ2-5; a possible D gene is TRBD2 (6 bases). Per the germline V gene, CDR1 is ENHRY and CDR2 is SYGVKD. The CDR3 consists of 14 residues. V shed 4 bases and J shed 5 bases, with 14 bases lying between them.

Only a few counts were recorded for this clonotype. The rearrangement joins TRBV7-6 to TRBJ1-1, with unresolved D. Per the germline V gene, CDR1 is SGHVS and CDR2 is FNYEAQ. V was shortened by 2 bases and J by 5 bases, with 12 bases between the two germline ends. The CDR3 covers 14 residues. The CDR3 reads CASSLTERQTEAFF. DNA for the CDR3: TGTGCCAGCAGCTTAACCGAGCGGCAGACTGAAGCTTTCTTT.

In this sample, this clonotype turned up a few times. This chain links TRBV7-9 with TRBJ1-3, with no clear D. V shed 3 bases and J shed 4 bases, with 10 bases lying between them. This CDR3 comprises 14 residues. Germline V gene data show CDR1 as SEHNR and CDR2 as FQNEAQ (reference sequence). CDR3 in amino acids: CASSLPRPGNTIYF. In DNA form, the CDR3 reads TGTGCCAGCAGCTTGCCCAGACCCGGAAACACCATATATTTT.

The chain uses TRBV29-1 and TRBJ2-1; D may correspond to TRBD1 or TRBD2 (5 bases each). The CDR3 runs to 10 residues. Germline values: CDR1 SQVTM, CDR2 ANQGSEA. V lost 6 bases, J lost 15 bases, and 15 bases lay in between. CDR3 sequence reads: CSVGASDRFF. The CDR3, as DNA: TGCAGCGTCGGGGCCTCGGATAGGTTCTTC.

The V and J genes are TRBV7-2 and TRBJ2-3; D not certain. Per germline, CDR1 SGHTA and CDR2 FQGNSA. Trimming pared 3 bases from V and 0 bases from J, leaving 7 bases between. This CDR3 comprises 14 residues. The CDR3 loop is CASSFWGSTDTQYF. CDR3 in DNA: TGTGCCAGCAGCTTTTGGGGTAGCACAGATACGCAGTATTTT.

V and J are TRBV7-9 and TRBJ2-7; the D gene is possibly TRBD1 (5 bases). The CDR3 sequence is 13 residues long. Germline CDR1 reads SEHNR; CDR2 reads FQNEAQ (reference sequence). The V end lost 0 bases, the J end lost 6 bases, and 9 bases lay between the germline ends. The CDR3 loop reads CASSLAGATEQYF. DNA of the CDR3: TGTGCCAGCAGCTTAGCAGGGGCCACCGAGCAGTACTTC.

The V gene is TRBV7-9, the J gene TRBJ2-5; D gene unclear. The CDR3 has 13 residues. V lost 5 bases to trimming and J lost 2 bases, with 9 bases between them. Looked up from germline, CDR1 is SEHNR and CDR2 is FQNEAQ (reference sequence). The CDR3 loop reads CASSPDIQETQYF. In DNA form, the CDR3 reads TGTGCCAGCAGCCCCGACATACAAGAGACCCAGTACTTC.

The V and J genes are TRBV5-6 and TRBJ2-7, with a weak D call TRBD1 (5 bases). Germline assignment: CDR1 SGHDT and CDR2 YYEEEE. The CDR3 totals 13 residues. V was shortened by 5 bases and J by 0 bases, with 9 bases between the two germline ends. The CDR3 nucleotides are TGTGCCAGCAGTGGGGCCCCCTCCTACGAGCAGTACTTC. It specifies CASSGAPSYEQYF.

V usage is TRBV13 and J usage is TRBJ1-1, with D maybe TRBD1 (6 bases). The V and J ends lost 7 bases and 2 bases respectively, with 11 bases between them. CDR1 PRHDT and CDR2 FYEKMQ come from the germline V gene (reference sequence). The CDR3 is made up of 13 amino acids. The CDR3 sequence: CASTPGENTEAFF. In DNA form, the CDR3 reads TGTGCCAGCACCCCAGGGGAAAACACTGAAGCTTTCTTT.

This clonotype was seen a few times. The V call is TRBV6-5, the J call TRBJ2-1; either TRBD1 or TRBD2 may fit D (5 bases each). With 2 bases removed from V and 5 bases from J, the gap between germline ends came to 16 bases. The length of the CDR3 is 16 residues. Germline V gives CDR1 MNHEY, CDR2 SVGAGI. CDR3 in amino acids: CASSYQPGPTHNEQFF. CDR3 sequence (DNA): TGTGCCAGCAGTTACCAACCGGGACCCACGCACAATGAGCAGTTCTTC.

The gene calls are TRBV12-3 or TRBV12-4 and TRBJ2-7; 9 bases match TRBD1. The length of the CDR3 is 14 residues. The V segment lost 7 bases and the J segment 2 bases; nucleotides outside the gene matches: 6. The CDR3 DNA sequence: TGTGCCAGCACCTGGGGACAGGGTACCTACGAGCAGTACTTC. As protein: CASTWGQGTYEQYF.

CDR3 loop: CASSQYGGYEQYF. The CDR3 bases are TGCGCCAGCAGCCAATATGGGGGCTACGAGCAGTACTTC. The chain has TRBV4-3 and TRBJ2-7; the D call may be TRBD1 or TRBD2 (5 bases each). This CDR3 has 13 residues. Germline V lookup: CDR1 LGHNA, CDR2 YSLEER. Trimming took off 2 bases at V and 3 bases at J, with 8 bases between the two ends.

The chain couples TRBV29-1 to TRBJ2-7; possibly TRBD1 or TRBD2 for D (5 bases each). The CDR3 has 13 residues. The V and J ends lost 5 bases and 1 base respectively, with 12 bases between them. CDR1 and CDR2 from the germline V gene are SQVTM and ANQGSEA. This CDR3 is CSVRGTVSYEQYF. CDR3 DNA: TGCAGCGTTAGAGGGACGGTTTCCTACGAGCAGTACTTC.

The chain employs TRBV4-1 and TRBJ2-7; 7 bases line up with TRBD1. From germline, CDR1 is MGHRA and CDR2 YSYEKL. The CDR3 contains 15 residues. After removal of 0 bases from V and 2 bases from J, the junction contained 4 bases not matched to a gene. This CDR3 is CASSQDATGAYEQYF. As DNA, the CDR3 is TGCGCCAGCAGCCAAGATGCAACAGGGGCCTACGAGCAGTACTTC.

The chain combines TRBV24-1 with TRBJ2-1; D ambiguous. Germline V gene sequence: CDR1 KGHDR, CDR2 SFDVKD. V lost 9 bases and J lost 7, with 9 bases in between. This CDR3 is 11 amino acids long. The CDR3 DNA sequence: TGTGCCACCGCTCTGGGAAATGAGCAGTTCTTC. Its protein product is CATALGNEQFF.

A few counts support this clonotype. The gene calls are TRBV25-1 and TRBJ2-5; a weak D match, TRBD1 (7 bases). CDR3 length: 16 amino acids. Per the germline V gene, CDR1 is MGHDK and CDR2 is SYGVNS. V was pared by 8 bases and J by 1 base, with 20 bases between. CDR3 protein: CASRSRGEAAQETQYF. The CDR3 coding sequence is TGTGCCAGCCGGTCCAGGGGGGAAGCAGCCCAAGAGACCCAGTACTTC.

The V call is TRBV9, the J call TRBJ2-1, with 8 bases identical to TRBD1. Germline V lookup: CDR1 SGDLS, CDR2 YYNGEE. Germline trimming cut 3 bases from V and 5 bases from J; bases unmatched to any gene: 10. CDR3 size: 16 residues. This CDR3 is CASSDNLGTGNNEQFF. The CDR3 bases are TGTGCCAGCAGCGATAACCTGGGGACAGGTAACAATGAGCAGTTCTTC.

This clonotype was seen more than once but under ten times. CDR3: CASSYDRGGGSYEQYF. The CDR3 DNA reads as TGCGCCAGCAGCTACGACAGGGGTGGGGGCTCCTACGAGCAGTACTTC. This chain uses TRBV4-1 with TRBJ2-7, with TRBD1 matching over 8 bases. Losses at the gene ends were 5 bases for V and 0 bases for J; bases not matched to a gene: 9. Germline assignment: CDR1 MGHRA and CDR2 YSYEKL. CDR3 length: 16 residues.

This clonotype was seen more than once but under ten times. The CDR3 spells CSARDYQREAQETQYF. In DNA form, the CDR3 reads TGCAGTGCTAGAGATTACCAGCGGGAGGCCCAAGAGACCCAGTACTTC. This rearrangement joins TRBV20-1 to TRBJ2-5; the match to TRBD2 covers 9 bases. This CDR3 is 16 amino acids long. Unmatched junction bases numbered 6, after V lost 0 bases and J lost 1 base. Germline V gene sequence: CDR1 DFQATT, CDR2 SNEGSKA (reference sequence).